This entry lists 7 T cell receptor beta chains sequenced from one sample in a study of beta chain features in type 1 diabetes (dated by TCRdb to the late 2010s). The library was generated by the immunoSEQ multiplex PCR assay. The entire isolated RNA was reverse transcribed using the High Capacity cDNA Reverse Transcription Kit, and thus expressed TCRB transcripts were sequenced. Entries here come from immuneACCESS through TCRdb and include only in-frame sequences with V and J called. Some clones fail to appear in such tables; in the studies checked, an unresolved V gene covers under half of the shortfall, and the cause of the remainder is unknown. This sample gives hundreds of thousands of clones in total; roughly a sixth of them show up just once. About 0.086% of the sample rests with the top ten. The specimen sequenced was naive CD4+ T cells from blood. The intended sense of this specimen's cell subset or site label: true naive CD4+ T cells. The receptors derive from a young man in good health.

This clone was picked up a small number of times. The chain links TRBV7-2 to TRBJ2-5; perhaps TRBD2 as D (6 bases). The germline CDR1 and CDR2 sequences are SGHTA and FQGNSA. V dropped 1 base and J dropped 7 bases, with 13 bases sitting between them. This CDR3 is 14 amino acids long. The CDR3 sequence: CASSLVLALGTQYF. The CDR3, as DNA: TGTGCCAGCAGCTTAGTACTAGCACTAGGGACCCAGTACTTC. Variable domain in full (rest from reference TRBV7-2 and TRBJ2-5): GAGVSQSPSNKVTEKGKDVELRCDPISGHTALYWYRQSLGQGLEFLIYFQGNSAPDKSGLPSDRFSAERTGGSVSTLTIQRTQQEDSAVYLCASSLVLALGTQYFGPGTRLLVL.

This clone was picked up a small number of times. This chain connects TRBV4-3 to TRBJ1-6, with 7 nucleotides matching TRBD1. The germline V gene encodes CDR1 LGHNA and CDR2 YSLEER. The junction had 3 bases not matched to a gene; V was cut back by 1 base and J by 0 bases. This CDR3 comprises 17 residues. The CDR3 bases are TGCGCCAGCAGCCAAGGGGACAGCAGCTCCTATAATTCACCCCTCCACTTT. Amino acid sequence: CASSQGDSSSYNSPLHF.

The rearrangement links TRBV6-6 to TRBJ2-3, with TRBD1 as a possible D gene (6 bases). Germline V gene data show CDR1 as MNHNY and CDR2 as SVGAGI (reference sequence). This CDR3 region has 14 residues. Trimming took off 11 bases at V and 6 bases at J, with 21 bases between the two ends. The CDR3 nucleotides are TGTGCCGGCCAAGAACAGGGAAGAGGGGATACGCAGTATTTT. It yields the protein CAGQEQGRGDTQYF.

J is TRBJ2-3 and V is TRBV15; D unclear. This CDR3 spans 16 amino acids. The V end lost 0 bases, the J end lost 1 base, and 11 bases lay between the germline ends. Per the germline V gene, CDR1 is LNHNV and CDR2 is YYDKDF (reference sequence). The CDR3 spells CATSRDHVSGTDTQYF. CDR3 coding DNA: TGTGCCACCAGCAGAGATCACGTGAGCGGCACAGATACGCAGTATTTT.

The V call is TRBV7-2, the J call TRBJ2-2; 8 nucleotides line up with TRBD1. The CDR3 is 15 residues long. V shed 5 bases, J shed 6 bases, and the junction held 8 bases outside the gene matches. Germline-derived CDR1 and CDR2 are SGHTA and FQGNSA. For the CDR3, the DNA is TGTGCCAGCAGCCCCCAGGGGGCGTTCGCCGGGGAGCTGTTTTTT. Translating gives CASSPQGAFAGELFF.

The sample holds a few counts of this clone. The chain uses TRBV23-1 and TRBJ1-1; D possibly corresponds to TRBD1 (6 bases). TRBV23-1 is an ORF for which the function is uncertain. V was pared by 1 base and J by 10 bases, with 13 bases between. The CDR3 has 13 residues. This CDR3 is CASSQFSTGRAFF. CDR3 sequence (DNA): TGCGCCAGCAGTCAATTTTCGACAGGTCGAGCTTTCTTT.

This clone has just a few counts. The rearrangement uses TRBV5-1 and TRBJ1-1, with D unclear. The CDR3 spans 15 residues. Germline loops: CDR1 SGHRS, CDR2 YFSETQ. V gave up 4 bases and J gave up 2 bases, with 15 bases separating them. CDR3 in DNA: TGCGCCAGCAGCCCTGGAGGGAGGGCAAACACTGAAGCTTTCTTT. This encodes CASSPGGRANTEAFF.